This record covers a single TCR beta chain. The antigen it binds to is not known. No base qualities exist here, and no much larger clone lies one base off it. Its CDR3 holds 14 amino acids, cysteine through phenylalanine. This entry keeps only the CDR3 DNA: 42 bases, framed from base 1. The germline V gene (reference sequence) supplies CDR1 LNHDA and CDR2 SQIVND. A distance of 15 bases separates the germline ends of V and J, which lose 6 bases and 3 bases respectively. Using the deep immunoSEQ assay, multiplex PCR amplified TCR CDR3 regions from genomic DNA. Genomic DNA extracted from each cell subset was distributed evenly over all wells of several immunoSEQ 96-well plates, and each plate served as one replicate. For sorted subsets, approximately 200 ng of genomic DNA, equivalent to roughly 33,000 T cell genomes, went into each replicate PCR. The purified libraries were quantified using a Qubit 3.0 fluorometer, sized with a Bioanalyzer 2100, and then quantified again using the KAPA Library Quantification kit. Each immunoSEQ 96-well plate was sequenced on its own single-read 150-cycle Illumina NextSeq 550 flow cell. From the authors' description of their analysis: The immunoSEQ output contained only junctional sequences without quality scores, so filtering could not match that applied to full-length reads. Sequences were annotated with PyIR, a Python wrapper for IgBLAST v1.9, and V/J genes and CDR3 were assigned using IMGT germline references. Reads were removed for weak V/J assignments (E-value above 1e-6), missing CDR3, stop codons, out-of-frame junctions, or ambiguous translated residues. V3J clonotypes were defined as sequences sharing the same inferred V gene, J gene, and CDR3 amino acid sequence. The percentage overlap between two repertoires was calculated by dividing the number of shared unique clonotypes by the size of the smaller repertoire. RTK rarefaction, the Chao1 estimator, and Recon v2.1 estimates of unobserved clonotypes were used to assess repertoire richness. For all TCRbeta clonotypes obtained by the gDNA method from several donors, generation probabilities were computed with OLGA. Entries here come from immuneACCESS through TCRdb and include only in-frame sequences with V and J called. Some clones fail to appear in such tables; in the studies checked, an unresolved V gene covers under half of the shortfall, and the cause of the remainder is unknown. V and J calls and clone size are copied from that table; D and trimming were computed from the DNA. Here the sample has about 2.4 million clones; around 90% occur a single time. The ten largest make up 0.14% of the sample.

The sample originates from a study of shared clonotypes between healthy human individuals (dated by TCRdb to the early 2020s). In the study overall: The cohort included a few men and two women between 18 and 49 years of age. For each donor, CD4 naive and CD4 memory were each run on three plates, CD8 naive on two plates, and CD8 memory on one plate. Blood TCR repertoires of several healthy adults were deeply sequenced to estimate repertoire size and the extent of clonotype sharing between individuals. To increase sequencing depth and limit assay-specific biases, different laboratories used diverse techniques to prepare libraries and sequence TCR repertoires. Per donor, leukapheresis produced somewhere between about 0.85 and 8.9 billion PBMCs.

The investigation overall reported the following: Higher generation probabilities were observed for clonotypes shared by all four sorted-subset donors than for non-shared clonotypes. When a few donors were compared, the shared fraction of clonotypes was about 5.2% for naive CD4, around 4% for naive CD8, about 2.5% for memory CD4, and around 0.37% for memory CD8. Incomplete sequencing was indicated by rarefaction of sorted-subset datasets, despite the large sequencing depth. Pairwise subsampling led to the expectation that sequencing depth would affect the degree of clonotype sharing among donors. Naive subsets generally had larger estimated clonotype richness than memory subsets did. Only blood was sampled, and tissue TCR repertoires likely differ from those in blood. The genetic and exposure-history diversity represented was limited by the small number of donors.

Healthy HIV-negative adults with no recently reported acute infections or vaccinations were included as donors. Only Caucasian adults living in Nashville, Tennessee, USA were represented among the donors. CD4+ T cells were enriched through magnetic negative selection, after which naive cells were positively selected on CD45RA and the remaining negative fraction served as the memory subset. After blood collection by leukapheresis, PBMCs were isolated using Ficoll-Histopaque density gradient centrifugation and then cryopreserved in the vapor phase of liquid nitrogen. Analytical flow cytometry was used to check the purity and quantity of each magnetically sorted T cell population. Genomic DNA was isolated from every sorted fraction and measured by UV absorbance on a Nanodrop 2000c.

This sequence originates from a man younger than 35 in good health. The V and J segments used are TRBV19 and TRBJ2-7; the D gene is perhaps TRBD1, on 6 matching bases. The sequenced sample consisted of naive CD4+ T cells sorted from blood. The intended sense of this specimen's cell subset or site label: CD45RA+ positively selected. The DNA sequence follows: TGTGCCAGTAGAGCCGGGACAATGAACTACGAGCAGTACTTC. The encoded protein is CASRAGTMNYEQYF.